This entry lists 30 T cell receptor beta chains sequenced from one sample in a study of tumor-infiltrating lymphocytes in primary liver carcinoma. cDNA specific to TCR beta was made from approximately 500 ng of total RNA, with a constant-region primer employed for priming. For TCR beta, libraries were produced by three nested multiplex PCR rounds using slightly modified ARM-PCR. The first two PCR rounds used TRBV1-TRBV30 primers with a Cbeta primer, 9 to 10 cycles each. Each CDR3 protein gets one entry after TCRdb re-called the multiplex PCR reads with MiXCR. The sample holds approximately 88,000 distinct CDR3 sequences; 65% to 70% are singletons and the top ten take around 30%. RNA and DNA were co-extracted from around 18-30 mg of unsorted bulk tissue. The specimen was tumor-adjacent normal liver tissue. Source of these receptors: a man between 35 and 55 years old with primary liver carcinoma and hepatitis B virus infection.

As for this clonotype: This CDR3 fails to terminate in the conserved phenylalanine or tryptophan, so it likely reflects a read error. This chain uses TRBV11-2 with TRBJ2-1; D unclear. The length of the CDR3 is 16 residues. CDR1 is SGHAT, CDR2 FQNNGV, per germline. Trimming left V 1 base short and J 3 bases short, with 13 bases between. The DNA for the CDR3 is TGTGCCAGCAGCTTAGGCTGGAATAGGGACTACAATGAGCAGTTCCTC. Translating it yields CASSLGWNRDYNEQFL.

The chain uses TRBV7-9 and TRBJ2-2, with unresolved D. Germline CDR1 and CDR2: SEHNR and FQNEAQ (reference sequence). Trimming left V 2 bases short and J 6 bases short, with 7 bases between. This CDR3 region has 13 residues. In DNA, the CDR3 is TGTGCCAGCAGCTTAATATCCTCCGGGGAGCTGTTTTTT. Translation: CASSLISSGELFF. Looking up the rest from reference TRBV7-9 and TRBJ2-2 gives the full variable domain: DTGVSQNPRHKITKRGQNVTFRCDPISEHNRLYWYRQTLGQGPEFLTYFQNEAQLEKSRLLSDRFSAERPKGSFSTLEIQRTEQGDSAMYLCASSLISSGELFFGEGSRLTVL.

The chain carries TRBV2 and TRBJ2-1; the D is unclear. CDR3 length equals 12 residues. The germline V gene encodes CDR1 SNHLY and CDR2 FYNNEI. The germline V and J ends were trimmed by 4 bases and 11 bases, with 12 bases remaining between them. The CDR3: CASSGLGEQQFF. The CDR3 nucleotides are TGTGCCAGCAGTGGCCTAGGCGAGCAGCAGTTCTTC.

About this clonotype: An end of the junction does not agree with germline; a read error may underlie this. The chain combines TRBV12-3 or TRBV12-4 with TRBJ2-7, with 8 bases that match TRBD2. This CDR3 has 13 residues. Written as DNA, the CDR3 is TGCGCCAGCGGCTTGCGGGAGGCCTACGAGCAGTACTTC. This gives the protein CASGLREAYEQYF.

This clonotype was seen more than once but under ten times. This rearrangement joins TRBV5-1 to TRBJ2-3; D is undetermined. Trimming left V 2 bases short and J 1 base short, with 11 bases between. Germline V gene data show CDR1 as SGHRS and CDR2 as YFSETQ. The CDR3 spans 15 residues. DNA of the CDR3: TGCGCCAGCAGCTTTGCCCTAAGGGGCACAGATACGCAGTATTTT. Its translation is CASSFALRGTDTQYF.

On this clonotype itself: The junction shows a germline mismatch at one end, possibly a read error. The rearrangement joins TRBV11-2 to TRBJ2-7; a weak D match, TRBD1 (6 bases). The CDR3 is made up of 17 amino acids. Germline V gene lookup returns CDR1 SGHAT and CDR2 FQNNGV. The CDR3 nucleotides are TGTGCCAGAAGCTTAGGCTTAGGGACACCCAGCTCCTACGAGCAGTACTTC. This sequence encodes CARSLGLGTPSSYEQYF. The variable domain in full, with the rest retrieved from reference TRBV11-2 and TRBJ2-7, is EAGVAQSPRYKIIEKRQSVAFWCNPISGHATLYWYQQILGQGPKLLIQFQNNGVVDDSQLPKDRFSAERLKGVDSTLKIQPAKLEDSAVYLCARSLGLGTPSSYEQYFGPGTRLTVT.

V is TRBV7-8 and J is TRBJ2-7, with a tentative D call TRBD2 (6 bases). V lost 4 bases, J lost 9 bases, and 16 bases lay in between. This CDR3 region has 13 residues. The V gene's germline CDR1 is SGHVS and CDR2 FQNEAQ. This CDR3 reads CASSSGTGERQYF. CDR3 coding DNA: TGTGCCAGCAGCTCCGGGACTGGCGAAAGGCAGTACTTC.

Notes on this clonotype: At one boundary the junction diverges from the germline segment, which might be a read error. The chain combines TRBV11-2 with TRBJ1-1; D is ambiguous. Germline V gene sequence: CDR1 SGHAT, CDR2 FQNNGV. The CDR3 loop spans 16 amino acids. The CDR3 is CASSLVRPPMNAEAFF. The CDR3 region has the DNA TGTGCCAGCAGCTTAGTACGACCACCGATGAACGCTGAAGCTTTCTTT.

This clonotype showed up many times. This chain uses TRBV12-3 or TRBV12-4 with TRBJ2-2; D is unresolved. The CDR3 loop spans 14 amino acids. The V end lost 1 base, the J end lost 1 base, and 4 bases lay between the germline ends. This CDR3 reads CASSLGRNTGELFF. In DNA, the CDR3 is TGTGCCAGCAGTTTAGGGCGGAACACCGGGGAGCTGTTTTTT.

This clonotype has just a few counts. A read error may explain this, as a much larger clone is one base away. This chain uses TRBV6-1 with TRBJ2-1; the D gene is possibly TRBD1 (5 bases). The V gene's germline CDR1 is MNHNS and CDR2 SASEGT. This CDR3 is 14 amino acids long. CDR3 in amino acids: CVSSEGVSWGEQFF. The CDR3 nucleotides read TGTGTCAGCAGTGAAGGGGTATCCTGGGGTGAGCAGTTCTTC.

This clonotype was detected only once. The V gene is TRBV11-1, the J gene TRBJ2-1; 12 positions agree with TRBD2. With V trimmed by 5 bases and J by 9 bases, 14 bases remained unmatched. CDR1 and CDR2 (germline): SGHAT, FQDESV (reference sequence). This CDR3 is built from 17 residues. This CDR3 reads CASSLRLAGEVDSEQFF. CDR3 bases: TGTGCCAGCAGCCTGAGACTAGCGGGAGAGGTTGACAGTGAGCAGTTCTTC.

This clonotype was seen at least ten times. J is TRBJ2-7 and V is TRBV6-1; TRBD2 matches at 11 bases. Germline trimming cut 8 bases from V and 5 bases from J; bases unmatched to any gene: 8. The CDR3 length is 14 residues. CDR1 is MNHNS, CDR2 SASEGT, per germline. CDR3: CASETSGRGNEQYF. DNA of the CDR3: TGTGCCAGCGAAACTAGCGGGAGAGGAAACGAGCAGTACTTC.

The chain carries TRBV11-2 and TRBJ2-7; D gene unclear. This CDR3 has 15 amino acids. Trimming shortened V by 9 bases and J by 6 bases, and 24 bases separated the two germline ends. Germline V gene sequence: CDR1 SGHAT, CDR2 FQNNGV. The DNA for the CDR3 is TGTGCCAGTAGCCTGTGGTCAAGCCCCTCAGGCGAGCAGTACTTC. It specifies CASSLWSSPSGEQYF. The full variable domain, with the rest looked up from reference TRBV11-2 and TRBJ2-7, is EAGVAQSPRYKIIEKRQSVAFWCNPISGHATLYWYQQILGQGPKLLIQFQNNGVVDDSQLPKDRFSAERLKGVDSTLKIQPAKLEDSAVYLCASSLWSSPSGEQYFGPGTRLTVT.

Of note for this clonotype: This clone may be a read error of a much larger clone one base away. The chain has TRBV12-3 or TRBV12-4 and TRBJ2-3; D may be TRBD1 or TRBD2 (7 bases each). The CDR3 totals 15 residues. The ends were cut back, 5 bases at V and 2 bases at J, with 14 bases in the middle. CDR3 DNA: TGTGCCAGCAGTCCGGCAGGGGGGGTCACAGATACGCAGTATTTT. Its translation is CASSPAGGVTDTQYF.

The chain is built from TRBV11-2 and TRBJ1-3; TRBD1 is a possible D gene (6 bases). The CDR3 length is 15 residues. V gave up 5 bases and J gave up 2 bases, with 13 bases separating them. Germline values: CDR1 SGHAT, CDR2 FQNNGV. CDR3: CASSEEGVTGNTIYF. The CDR3 DNA sequence: TGTGCCAGCAGCGAAGAGGGGGTCACTGGAAACACCATATATTTT.

On this clonotype: Being one base from a much bigger clone, this may be a read error. The chain is built from TRBV14 and TRBJ1-2, with 7 bases lining up with TRBD1. The germline gives CDR1 SGHDN, CDR2 FVKESK. The length of the CDR3 is 16 residues. V was clipped by 4 bases and J by 4 bases; unmatched bases: 12. This CDR3 is CASSPAFDRVGYGYTF. The CDR3 DNA reads as TGTGCCAGCAGCCCCGCTTTTGACAGGGTTGGCTATGGCTACACCTTC.

As regards this clonotype: The junction and the germline gene differ at one end; a read error may be behind it. V is TRBV11-2 and J is TRBJ2-1; D may correspond to TRBD1 or TRBD2 (6 bases each). The CDR3 length is 16 residues. Germline V gene data show CDR1 as SGHAT and CDR2 as FQNNGV. In nucleotides, the CDR3 is TGTGCCAGCAGCTCGCCCAATGGGGGGCCCTACAATGGGCAGTTCTTC. As protein: CASSSPNGGPYNGQFF.

Note on this clonotype: As the CDR3 is not closed by the conserved phenylalanine or tryptophan, this likely results from a read error. The chain joins TRBV10-2 to TRBJ2-7; D ambiguous. V lost 3 bases and J lost 2, with 8 bases in between. Germline V gene data show CDR1 as WSHSY and CDR2 as SAAADI. This CDR3 region has 13 residues. The CDR3 DNA is TGCGCCAGCAGTGAAACGGCCGCCTACGAGCAGTACTCC. This sequence encodes CASSETAAYEQYS.

Comments on this clonotype: Compared with germline, one end of the junction differs, possibly owing to a read error. This sequence joins TRBV14 and TRBJ2-2; 11 nucleotides line up with TRBD1. The CDR3 consists of 15 residues. CDR1 and CDR2 from the germline V gene are SGHDN and FVKESK. DNA of the CDR3: TGTGCCAGCATTCGGGACAGGGGGAACACCGGGGAGCTGTTTTTC. This gives the protein CASIRDRGNTGELFF.

The gene calls are TRBV6-1 and TRBJ2-3; 7 bases are shared with TRBD2. The CDR3 length is 16 residues. Germline lookup yields CDR1 MNHNS and CDR2 SASEGT. V shed 5 bases, J shed 15 bases, and the junction held 23 bases outside the gene matches. CDR3 in amino acids: CASSQLAGLTTGMQYF. Written as DNA, the CDR3 is TGTGCCAGCAGTCAATTAGCGGGTTTAACCACAGGTATGCAATATTTT.

Remarks on this clonotype: A much larger clone lies a single base off, so this may be a read error. The chain carries TRBV6-1 and TRBJ1-5; the D gene is possibly TRBD1 (6 bases). The CDR3 contains 14 residues. CDR1 and CDR2 (germline): MNHNS, SASEGT. CDR3 sequence reads: CACSTGFSNQPQHF. For the CDR3, the DNA is TGTGCCTGCAGCACAGGGTTTTCCAATCAGCCCCAGCATTTT.

This chain uses TRBV10-3 with TRBJ2-1, with 8 bases that match TRBD2. CDR1 and CDR2 from the germline V gene are ENHRY and SYGVKD. The CDR3 covers 13 residues. The V and J ends lost 8 bases and 7 bases, in that order; junction bases with no gene match: 7. The CDR3: CAIEQAGANEQFF. In DNA, the CDR3 is TGTGCCATCGAGCAAGCGGGGGCTAATGAGCAGTTCTTC.

The V gene is TRBV11-2, the J gene TRBJ2-7, with a tentative D call TRBD2 (6 bases). The end of the DNA fits TRBJ2-1 better, so the J call may be wrong. Germline-derived CDR1 and CDR2 are SGHAT and FQNNGV. The CDR3 has 16 amino acids. This chain's CDR3 is CASSSGLTGEYNEQFF. The CDR3 DNA follows: TGTGCCAGCAGCTCAGGACTAACGGGAGAATACAATGAGCAGTTCTTC.

A remark on this clonotype: At one boundary the junction diverges from the germline segment, which might be a read error. V gene TRBV11-2 combines with J gene TRBJ2-3, with 7 bases lining up with TRBD2. The CDR3 is made up of 18 amino acids. Germline CDR1 reads SGHAT; CDR2 reads FQNNGV. Written as DNA, the CDR3 is TGTGCTAGCAGCTTAACTACTATAGGGAGGGCGGGGCGAGATACGCAGTATTTT. Protein: CASSLTTIGRAGRDTQYF.

This clonotype was seen only once. At one boundary the junction diverges from the germline segment, which might be a read error. This chain links TRBV10-3 with TRBJ2-1; D not resolved. Germline CDR1 and CDR2: ENHRY and SYGVKD. The CDR3 covers 12 residues. For the CDR3, the DNA is TGTGCCATCAGTCAGTCGAAAAATGAGCAGTTCTTC. Translated: CAISQSKNEQFF.

The count of this clonotype is one. The conserved phenylalanine or tryptophan is not found at the CDR3 terminus, so this likely reflects a read error. This chain links TRBV11-2 with TRBJ2-7; D gene ambiguous. The CDR3 has 15 amino acids. Trimming removed 5 bases from V and 2 bases from J, with 16 bases in between. Germline CDR1 reads SGHAT; CDR2 reads FQNNGV. As DNA, the CDR3 is TGTGCCAGCAGCCTCTGCGGAACTCTACCCTACGAGCAGTACTTA. It translates to CASSLCGTLPYEQYL.

This clonotype occurred a few times. At one end, the junction sequence differs from germline, possibly due to a read error. The chain carries TRBV20-1 and TRBJ2-1; the D gene is possibly TRBD2 (5 bases). The germline V gene has CDR1 DFQATT and CDR2 SNEGSKA (reference sequence). The CDR3 contains 16 residues. The CDR3 reads CSASLALSGSCNEQFF. CDR3 bases: TGCAGTGCTAGTCTGGCCCTCAGCGGTTCCTGCAATGAGCAGTTCTTC.

As for this clonotype: This clone may be a read error of a much larger clone one base away. The genes are TRBV4-2 and TRBJ1-2; 10 nucleotides agree with TRBD1. CDR1 and CDR2 (germline): LGHNA, YNFKEQ. This CDR3 comprises 15 residues. CDR3 loop: CASSQGTGGNYGYIF. The CDR3 DNA is TGTGCCAGCAGCCAAGGGACAGGGGGAAACTATGGCTACATCTTC.

This clonotype was seen just once. A much more abundant neighbour one base away suggests this may be a read error. The V and J genes are TRBV10-3 and TRBJ1-2; D gene ambiguous. Deletions cut 6 bases from V and 7 bases from J, with 18 bases between. This CDR3 region has 14 residues. Germline loops: CDR1 ENHRY, CDR2 SYGVKD. The CDR3 DNA follows: TGTGCCATCAGCCCCCGGGCGGAAGAGAGTGGCTACACCTTC. Amino acids: CAISPRAEESGYTF.

As concerns this clonotype: As the CDR3 is not closed by the conserved phenylalanine or tryptophan, this likely results from a read error. The chain combines TRBV11-1 with TRBJ2-2; maybe TRBD2 (6 bases). This CDR3 has 14 amino acids. Per germline, CDR1 SGHAT and CDR2 FQDESV (reference sequence). The CDR3 DNA reads as TGTGCCAGTAGCTTGTGGCGGGAAACCGGGGAGCTGTTTTGT. The encoded protein is CASSLWRETGELFC.